This paragraph covers one TCR beta chain sequence. Its antigen is not identified. The record originates from a study of early T cells in non-severe SARS-CoV-2 infection. At the level of the study: Investigators sequenced bulk RNA drawn from unsorted whole blood, and chains remained unpaired. Whole-study results and caveats: VDJdb matching favored anti-spike CD8 responses, missing private and CD4 specificities.

This CDR3 has 13 amino acids. Germline CDR1 DFQATT, CDR2 SNEGSKA (reference sequence). Individual cDNA molecules received unique molecular identifiers. TCRdb reanalysed the 5' RACE reads using MiXCR and keeps one entry per CDR3 protein. The sample holds some 82,000 distinct CDR3 sequences; approximately 6% are singletons and the top ten take about 8%. Sequencing was performed on whole blood. This sequence was found in an adult who was a healthcare worker with PCR-confirmed SARS-CoV-2 infection or an uninfected control (not recorded which). The rearrangement links TRBV20-1 to TRBJ1-1; D possibly corresponds to TRBD1 (6 bases). DNA for the CDR3: TGCAGCTTGCACAGGGACGGGGGCACTGAAGCTTTCTTT. It encodes CSLHRDGGTEAFF.